What follows are 10 T cell receptor beta chains derived from one specimen sequenced in a study of glioma-infiltrating T cells. Amplification of TCR alpha and beta CDR3 regions from RNA used iRepertoire nested multiplex PCR. TCRdb re-called the multiplex PCR reads with MiXCR, one entry per CDR3 protein. This table holds 4,500 to 6,000 distinct CDR3 sequences, 31% found once. The sample was glioma tissue, nonneoplastic brain tissue, or PBMCs (not recorded which). The receptors shown here come from a human donor with low-grade glioma or glioblastoma, undergoing nonglioma brain surgery, or in good health (not recorded which).

In regard to this clonotype: This clone may be a read error of a much larger clone one base away. The rearrangement joins TRBV11-2 to TRBJ2-3; no clear D. The CDR3 has 11 residues. V was clipped by 4 bases and J by 4 bases, with 3 bases between them. Germline loops: CDR1 SGHAT, CDR2 FQNNGV. The CDR3: CASSYADTQYF. CDR3 nucleotide sequence: TGTGCCAGCAGCTACGCAGATACGCAGTATTTT. Together with reference TRBV11-2 and TRBJ2-3, the CDR3 gives the full variable domain: EAGVAQSPRYKIIEKRQSVAFWCNPISGHATLYWYQQILGQGPKLLIQFQNNGVVDDSQLPKDRFSAERLKGVDSTLKIQPAKLEDSAVYLCASSYADTQYFGPGTRLTVL.

This clonotype showed up many times. This chain links TRBV7-2 with TRBJ2-2; 9 bases fit TRBD1. From germline, CDR1 is SGHTA and CDR2 FQGNSA. The junction had 10 bases not matched to a gene; V was cut back by 10 bases and J by 1 base. This CDR3 has 16 amino acids. CDR3 nucleotide sequence: TGTGCCACTTACTCTAGACAGGGGGTGAACACCGGGGAGCTGTTTTTT. Amino acids: CATYSRQGVNTGELFF.

This clonotype was observed many times. The chain couples TRBV30 to TRBJ1-5; D is possibly TRBD1 (6 bases). Looked up from germline, CDR1 is GTSNPN and CDR2 is SVGIG (reference sequence). This CDR3 comprises 15 residues. The V and J ends lost 0 bases and 5 bases respectively, with 14 bases between them. The CDR3 spells CAWSVLVGGDQPQHF. CDR3 DNA sequence: TGTGCCTGGAGTGTACTGGTGGGGGGCGATCAGCCCCAGCATTTT.

This clonotype has ten or more counts. V is TRBV3-1 and J is TRBJ1-5, with D hard to call. Germline loops: CDR1 LGHDT, CDR2 YNNKEL (reference sequence). CDR3 size: 14 residues. Trimming left V 4 bases short and J 2 bases short, with 9 bases between. CDR3 bases: TGTGCCAGCAGCCCTAGCTCCGGCAATCAGCCCCAGCATTTT. It yields the protein CASSPSSGNQPQHF.

In the case of this clonotype: One base away lies a much larger clone, so this may be a sequencing read error. The genes are TRBV13 and TRBJ1-1, with unresolved D. Germline V gives CDR1 PRHDT, CDR2 FYEKMQ (reference sequence). CDR3 length: 13 amino acids. CDR3 coding DNA: TGTGCCAGCAGCTTATTGGGGAACACTGAAGCTCTCTTT. This codes for CASSLLGNTEALF.

This clonotype is termed medium-sized. The rearrangement links TRBV28 to TRBJ1-2; D remains ambiguous. The germline V gene has CDR1 MDHEN and CDR2 SYDVKM. The V end was cut by 10 bases, the J end by 0 bases, with 6 bases between. CDR3 size: 11 residues. CDR3 DNA: TGTGCCACCATGACTAACTATGGCTACACCTTC. Amino acids: CATMTNYGYTF.

This clonotype is labeled as medium-sized. The chain links TRBV14 to TRBJ1-1, with a tentative D call TRBD1 (5 bases). Germline-derived CDR1 and CDR2 are SGHDN and FVKESK. The CDR3 is 13 residues long. Between the trimmed V and J ends, which lost 3 bases and 4 bases, there was a span of 9 bases. Here the CDR3 reads CASSQGRGTEAFF. The CDR3 coding sequence is TGTGCCAGCAGCCAGGGGAGGGGCACTGAAGCTTTCTTT.

This clonotype was counted only a few times. The chain uses TRBV29-1 and TRBJ2-1; D ambiguous. The CDR3 consists of 10 residues. The germline gives CDR1 SQVTM, CDR2 ANQGSEA. V lost 7 bases and J 8 bases, leaving 9 bases between the germline ends. The CDR3 spells CSAGFDEQFF. The DNA of the CDR3 is TGCAGCGCCGGGTTCGATGAGCAGTTCTTC.

Note on this clonotype: Because the CDR3 is missing its conserved closing phenylalanine or tryptophan, this is likely a read error. The genes are TRBV27 and TRBJ2-7, with 9 bases fitting TRBD2. CDR1 is MNHEY, CDR2 SMNVEV, per germline (reference sequence). V shed 6 bases, J shed 6 bases, and the junction held 15 bases outside the gene matches. The length of the CDR3 is 16 residues. The CDR3 sequence is CASSPLESGGRGEQYL. The CDR3 DNA reads as TGTGCCAGCAGCCCCTTAGAGAGCGGGGGGCGCGGCGAGCAGTACTTA.

Relative to its sample, this clonotype is medium-sized (0.01 to 0.1%). This CDR3 is CASRKESNQPQHF. In nucleotides, the CDR3 is TGTGCCAGCAGGAAGGAAAGCAATCAGCCCCAGCATTTT. The chain links TRBV2 to TRBJ1-5; D uncertain. The germline V gene has CDR1 SNHLY and CDR2 FYNNEI. The CDR3 length is 13 residues. V gave up 6 bases and J gave up 1 base, with 7 bases separating them.